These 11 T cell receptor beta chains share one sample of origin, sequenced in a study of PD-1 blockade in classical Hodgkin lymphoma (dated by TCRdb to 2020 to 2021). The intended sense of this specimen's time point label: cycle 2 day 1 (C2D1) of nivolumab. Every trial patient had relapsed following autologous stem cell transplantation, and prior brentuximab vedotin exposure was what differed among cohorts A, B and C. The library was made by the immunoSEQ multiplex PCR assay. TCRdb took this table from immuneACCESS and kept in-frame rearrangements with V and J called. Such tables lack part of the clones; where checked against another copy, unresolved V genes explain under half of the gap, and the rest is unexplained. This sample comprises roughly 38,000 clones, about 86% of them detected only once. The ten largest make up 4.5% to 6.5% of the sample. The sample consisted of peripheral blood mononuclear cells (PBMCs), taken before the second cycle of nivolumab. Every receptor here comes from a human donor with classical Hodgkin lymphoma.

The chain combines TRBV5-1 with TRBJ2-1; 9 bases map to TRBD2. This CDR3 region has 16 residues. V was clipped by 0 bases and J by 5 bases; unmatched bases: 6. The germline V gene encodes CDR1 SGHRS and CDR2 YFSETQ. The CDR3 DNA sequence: TGCGCCAGCAGCTTGGTGCCTAGCGGGACCGACAATGAGCAGTTCTTC. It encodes CASSLVPSGTDNEQFF.

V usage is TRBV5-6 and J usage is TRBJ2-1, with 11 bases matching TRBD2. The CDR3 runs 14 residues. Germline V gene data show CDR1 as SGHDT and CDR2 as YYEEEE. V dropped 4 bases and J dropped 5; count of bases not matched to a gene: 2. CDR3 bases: TGTGCCAGCAGCCCGGGACTAGCGGACAATGAGCAGTTCTTC. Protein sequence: CASSPGLADNEQFF.

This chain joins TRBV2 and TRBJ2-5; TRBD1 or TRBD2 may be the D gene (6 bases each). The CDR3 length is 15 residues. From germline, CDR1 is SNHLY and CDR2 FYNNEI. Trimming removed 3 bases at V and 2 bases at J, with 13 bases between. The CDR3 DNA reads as TGTGCCAGCAGTGACGCGGGACAAGGTCAAGAGACCCAGTACTTC. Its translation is CASSDAGQGQETQYF.

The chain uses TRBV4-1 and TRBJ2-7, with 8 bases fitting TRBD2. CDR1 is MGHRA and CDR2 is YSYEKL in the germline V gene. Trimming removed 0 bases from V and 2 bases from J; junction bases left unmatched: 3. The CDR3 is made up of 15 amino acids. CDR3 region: CASSQDSGTTYEQYF. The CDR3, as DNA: TGCGCCAGCAGCCAAGATAGCGGGACCACCTACGAGCAGTACTTC.

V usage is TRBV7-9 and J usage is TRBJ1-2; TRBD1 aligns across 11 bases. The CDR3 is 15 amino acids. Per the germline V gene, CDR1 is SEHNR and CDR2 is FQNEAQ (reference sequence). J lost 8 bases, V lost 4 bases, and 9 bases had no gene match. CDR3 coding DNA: TGTGCCAGCAGCTACCGGGACAGGGGGTATGGAGGCTACACCTTC. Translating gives CASSYRDRGYGGYTF.

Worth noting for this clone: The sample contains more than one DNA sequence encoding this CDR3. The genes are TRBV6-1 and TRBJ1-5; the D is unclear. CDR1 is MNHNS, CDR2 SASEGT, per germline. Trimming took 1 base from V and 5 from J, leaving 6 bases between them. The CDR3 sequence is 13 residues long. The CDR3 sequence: CASSEVWDQPQHF. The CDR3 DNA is TGTGCCAGCAGTGAAGTGTGGGATCAGCCCCAGCATTTT.

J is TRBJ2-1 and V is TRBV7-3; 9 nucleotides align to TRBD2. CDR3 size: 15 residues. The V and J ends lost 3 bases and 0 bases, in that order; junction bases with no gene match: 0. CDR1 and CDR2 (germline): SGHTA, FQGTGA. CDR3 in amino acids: CASSFSGSSYNEQFF. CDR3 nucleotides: TGTGCCAGCAGCTTTAGCGGGAGCTCCTACAATGAGCAGTTCTTC. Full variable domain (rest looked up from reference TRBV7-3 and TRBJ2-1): GAGVSQTPSNKVTEKGKYVELRCDPISGHTALYWYRQSLGQGPEFLIYFQGTGAADDSGLPNDRFFAVRPEGSVSTLKIQRTERGDSAVYLCASSFSGSSYNEQFFGPGTRLTVL.

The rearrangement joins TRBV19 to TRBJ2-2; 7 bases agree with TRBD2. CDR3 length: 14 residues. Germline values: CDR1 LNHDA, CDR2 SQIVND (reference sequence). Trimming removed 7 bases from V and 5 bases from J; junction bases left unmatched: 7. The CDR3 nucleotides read TGTGCCAGTATCCGGCCGGGGGGTACCGGGGAGCTGTTTTTT. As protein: CASIRPGGTGELFF.

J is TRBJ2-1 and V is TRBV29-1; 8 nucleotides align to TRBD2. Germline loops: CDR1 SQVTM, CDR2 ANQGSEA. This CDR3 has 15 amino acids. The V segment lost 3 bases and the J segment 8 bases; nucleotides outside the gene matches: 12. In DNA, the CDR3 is TGCAGCGTTGAGGTTAGCGGGGTCTATACTGATGAGCAGTTCTTC. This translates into CSVEVSGVYTDEQFF.

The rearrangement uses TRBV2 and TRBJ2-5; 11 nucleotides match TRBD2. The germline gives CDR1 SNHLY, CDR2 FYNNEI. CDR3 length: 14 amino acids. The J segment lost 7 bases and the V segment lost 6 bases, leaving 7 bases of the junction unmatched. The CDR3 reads CASRRLAGFVTQYF. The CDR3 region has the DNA TGTGCCAGCAGGAGACTAGCGGGATTTGTGACCCAGTACTTC.

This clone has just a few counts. CDR3 in DNA: TGTGCCCCCGGGGCAGGGTCTATGGATGAGCAGTTCTTC. Translation gives CAPGAGSMDEQFF. This chain links TRBV19 with TRBJ2-1, with D possibly being TRBD1 or TRBD2 (5 bases each). Trimming pared 11 bases from V and 8 bases from J, leaving 19 bases between. Per the germline V gene, CDR1 is LNHDA and CDR2 is SQIVND (reference sequence). This CDR3 contains 13 residues.